A selection of T cell receptor beta chains follows, all from one sample in a study of blood T cells in healthy people across ages. From the 5' RACE reads, TCRdb called clonotypes with MiXCR, one entry per CDR3 protein. The repertoire holds some 760,000 distinct CDR3 sequences, with 25% as singletons. These records were also assigned to another study, of T cells of mothers and their children.

Sequencing was done on a sample of blood. These receptors came from a boy between 10 and 17 years old in good health. The CDR3 runs from the conserved cysteine through the conserved F or W. Size is omitted from some rows. Given values are once, few, many or a class for expanded clones.

CASSLAGSLSEAFF TRBV13 few TRBJ1-1
CASSPGLDRVGFF TRBV18 NA TRBJ1-1
CSVDGVQGYEQYF TRBV29-1 few TRBJ2-7
CASSPRTGSYNSPLHF TRBV6-6 NA TRBJ1-6
CASSRTRGSYEQYF TRBV18 few TRBJ2-7
CASSLKASNEQFF TRBV7-2 NA NA
CSASRTGANVLTF TRBV20-1 few TRBJ2-6
CASNPQGPGGDIQYF TRBV12-3/TRBV12-4 NA TRBJ2-4
CASSQDRRGPGPQHF TRBV4-1 NA TRBJ1-5
CASSLTPGHLYF TRBV5-6 NA TRBJ1-2
CATSRARLAVPENTQYF TRBV15 few TRBJ2-3
CASSFAGGGTDTQYF TRBV5-4 few TRBJ2-3
CSVEVFSGGPSSGELFF TRBV29-1 NA TRBJ2-2
CASSLAPHQPQHF TRBV7-6 NA TRBJ1-5
CASNFYGGGPETQYF TRBV7-2 NA TRBJ2-5
CSVGTRGTGELFF TRBV29-1 NA TRBJ2-2